This T cell receptor beta chain was identified in a study of CD8 T cells in ankylosing spondylitis. Study outcomes and limitations: A TCR beta motif of about 8 highly homologous variants seemed to mark ankylosing spondylitis blood.

This CDR3 region has 14 residues. V shed 4 bases and J 10 bases; nucleotides not matched to a gene: 9. TCRdb redid the calling of the 5' RACE reads with MiXCR, one entry per CDR3 protein. The table has around 450,000 distinct CDR3 sequences, about 25% seen once. This clonotype was observed a few times. Its antigen is currently unknown. The receptor comes from a male donor with ankylosing spondylitis. Sequences were obtained from blood, either unsorted or a sorted T cell fraction (not recorded which). The chain employs TRBV12-3 or TRBV12-4 and TRBJ2-1; TRBD2 matches at 8 bases. This chain's CDR3 is CASSSERENNEQFF. The CDR3 nucleotides are TGTGCCAGCAGTTCTGAGCGGGAGAATAACGAGCAGTTCTTC.